The 32 T cell receptor beta chains in this list originate from one sample, sequenced in a study of blood T cell repertoires in COVID-19. Here immunoSEQ multiplex PCR was the method, and the copy in TCRdb shows in-frame clones only, minus some. There are about 90,000 clones in the sample; about 89% occur only once, and approximately 3.1% lies in the top ten. The sequencing input was peripheral blood. Source of these receptors: an older woman with acute or convalescent COVID-19.

V is TRBV14 and J is TRBJ2-2; no clear D. The CDR3 runs 14 residues. CDR1 is SGHDN, CDR2 FVKESK, per germline. Trimming removed 1 base at V and 2 bases at J, with 5 bases between. The DNA of the CDR3 is TGTGCCAGCAGCCAAGGAGCAAACACCGGGGAGCTGTTTTTT. This translates into CASSQGANTGELFF.

This chain joins TRBV28 and TRBJ1-5; 8 bases line up with TRBD1. The CDR3 totals 14 residues. The V gene end was trimmed by 6 bases and the J gene end by 5 bases; junction bases not matched to a gene: 6. Per germline, CDR1 MDHEN and CDR2 SYDVKM. CDR3 nucleotides: TGTGCCAGCAGGACGACAGGGGACGATCAGCCCCAGCATTTT. Translated: CASRTTGDDQPQHF.

The rearrangement links TRBV3-1 (or the pseudogene TRBV3-2) to TRBJ2-7, with no clear D. V shed 1 base and J shed 7 bases, with 29 bases lying between them. CDR3 length equals 19 residues. Per germline, CDR1 LGHDT and CDR2 YNNKEL (reference sequence). CDR3 protein: CASSQGIAYLAEEYVEQYV. The CDR3 DNA is TGTGCCAGCAGCCAAGGGATCGCTTATTTGGCCGAGGAGTACGTAGAGCAGTACGTC.

This chain joins TRBV5-1 and TRBJ2-1; TRBD1 matches at 7 bases. Per the germline V gene, CDR1 is SGHRS and CDR2 is YFSETQ. Trimming cost V 4 bases and J 6 bases; bases outside gene matches: 13. CDR3 length equals 16 residues. The CDR3 reads CASSPGQAGIPNEQFF. CDR3 DNA sequence: TGCGCCAGCAGCCCCGGACAGGCCGGAATACCCAATGAGCAGTTCTTC.

In its sample, this clone was seen a few times. V and J are TRBV3-1 (or the pseudogene TRBV3-2) and TRBJ2-1; 11 nucleotides line up with TRBD2. The CDR3 covers 17 residues. V lost 4 bases, J lost 4 bases, and 9 bases stayed unmatched. Germline CDR1 is LGHDT and CDR2 is YNNKEL (reference sequence). The CDR3 loop reads CASSPTSGTSFYNEQFF. CDR3 DNA sequence: TGTGCCAGCAGCCCGACTAGCGGGACATCTTTTTACAATGAGCAGTTCTTC.

V and J are TRBV6-5 and TRBJ1-1; 9 positions agree with TRBD1. The CDR3 runs to 14 residues. Germline V gene data show CDR1 as MNHEY and CDR2 as SVGAGI. V shed 6 bases, J shed 3 bases, and the junction held 5 bases outside the gene matches. The CDR3: CASRTGGADTEAFF. In DNA, the CDR3 is TGTGCCAGCAGAACAGGGGGCGCAGACACTGAAGCTTTCTTT.

V is TRBV28 and J is TRBJ2-2; 8 nucleotides line up with TRBD2. Looked up from germline, CDR1 is MDHEN and CDR2 is SYDVKM. The CDR3 has 15 amino acids. V was clipped by 6 bases and J by 4 bases; unmatched bases: 7. The CDR3 here is CASRNGGALTGELFF. The CDR3 region has the DNA TGTGCCAGCAGAAACGGGGGGGCGCTCACCGGGGAGCTGTTTTTT.

This clone was seen just once. The chain is built from TRBV6-5 and TRBJ2-7; TRBD1 aligns across 9 bases. This CDR3 region has 13 residues. Germline V gene data show CDR1 as MNHEY and CDR2 as SVGAGI. V gave up 6 bases and J gave up 6 bases; unmatched junction bases: 6. CDR3 protein: CASRSGQGFEQYF. DNA of the CDR3: TGTGCCAGCAGGTCGGGACAGGGTTTCGAGCAGTACTTC.

V is TRBV2 and J is TRBJ1-5; 8 bases are shared with TRBD1. With 6 bases clipped from V and 6 bases from J, the junction kept 7 bases outside the gene matches. The CDR3 is 14 residues long. Germline V CDR1 and CDR2: SNHLY, FYNNEI. The CDR3 region is CASRGDRGGQPQHF. The CDR3 bases are TGTGCCAGCAGGGGAGACAGGGGAGGTCAGCCCCAGCATTTT.

V and J are TRBV6-1 and TRBJ1-2, with D tentatively TRBD1 (6 bases). The ends were cut back, 2 bases at V and 2 bases at J, with 9 bases in the middle. CDR1 MNHNS and CDR2 SASEGT come from the germline V gene. This CDR3 comprises 14 residues. This CDR3 reads CASSETQGNYGYTF. CDR3 nucleotides: TGTGCCAGCAGTGAAACGCAGGGGAACTATGGCTACACCTTC.

V gene TRBV12-5 combines with J gene TRBJ2-3, with D possibly being TRBD1 (6 bases). The germline V and J ends were trimmed by 6 bases and 2 bases, with 12 bases remaining between them. This CDR3 is built from 14 residues. CDR1 and CDR2 (germline): LGHNT, FRNRAP. CDR3 sequence reads: CASGIDRNTDTQYF. For the CDR3, the DNA is TGTGCTAGTGGCATAGACAGGAACACAGATACGCAGTATTTT. Drawing the rest from reference TRBV12-5 and TRBJ2-3, the complete variable domain is DARVTQTPRHKVTEMGQEVTMRCQPILGHNTVFWYRQTMMQGLELLAYFRNRAPLDDSGMPKDRFSAEMPDATLATLKIQPSEPRDSAVYFCASGIDRNTDTQYFGPGTRLTVL.

The V and J genes are TRBV18 and TRBJ2-5; the D gene is possibly TRBD1 (5 bases). Germline CDR1 KGHSH, CDR2 LQKENI. This CDR3 spans 14 amino acids. V was shortened by 4 bases and J by 1 base, with 10 bases between the two germline ends. CDR3 amino acids: CASSRRQRQETQYF. The CDR3 DNA sequence: TGTGCCAGCTCACGACGACAGCGCCAAGAGACCCAGTACTTC. The whole variable domain, filled in from reference TRBV18 and TRBJ2-5, reads NAGVMQNPRHLVRRRGQEARLRCSPMKGHSHVYWYRQLPEEGLKFMVYLQKENIIDESGMPKERFSAEFPKEGPSILRIQQVVRGDSAAYFCASSRRQRQETQYFGPGTRLLVL.

This chain connects TRBV7-2 to TRBJ1-2; 7 bases map to TRBD1. After removal of 8 bases from V and 5 bases from J, the junction contained 20 bases not matched to a gene. This CDR3 region has 17 residues. Germline V lookup: CDR1 SGHTA, CDR2 FQGNSA. The CDR3 sequence is CASSAPGGPRGGYGYTF. The CDR3 nucleotides are TGTGCCAGCTCCGCACCAGGGGGTCCCCGGGGTGGATATGGCTACACCTTC.

V and J are TRBV20-1 and TRBJ1-2; tentative D call: TRBD1 (5 bases). The germline gives CDR1 DFQATT, CDR2 SNEGSKA (reference sequence). V lost 3 bases to trimming and J lost 0 bases, with 11 bases between them. The CDR3 runs 14 residues. The CDR3 here is CSASSGHPNYGYTF. CDR3 in DNA: TGCAGTGCTAGTTCCGGACATCCTAACTATGGCTACACCTTC.

The J gene is TRBJ2-3, the V gene TRBV10-3, with D uncertain. The CDR3 has 14 residues. Trimming removed 10 bases at V and 2 bases at J, with 16 bases between. CDR1 is ENHRY, CDR2 SYGVKD, per germline. The CDR3 coding sequence is TGTGCCACCTCAGTGTCCCAAATCACAGATACGCAGTATTTT. Translation: CATSVSQITDTQYF.

J is TRBJ1-2 and V is TRBV6-5; weak D call: TRBD1 (6 bases). V gave up 6 bases and J gave up 4 bases, with 15 bases separating them. CDR3 length: 14 residues. Germline CDR1 and CDR2: MNHEY and SVGAGI. The CDR3, as DNA: TGTGCCAGCAGAGACCTCCAGGGGACCTATGGCTACACCTTC. This sequence encodes CASRDLQGTYGYTF.

V is TRBV5-1 and J is TRBJ2-2; D not resolved. CDR3 length: 14 amino acids. Germline V lookup: CDR1 SGHRS, CDR2 YFSETQ. V was pared by 1 base and J by 1 base, with 5 bases between. The CDR3 DNA sequence: TGCGCCAGCAGCTTGACGAGGAACACCGGGGAGCTGTTTTTT. Translated, it gives CASSLTRNTGELFF.

This CDR3 is CASSEIVGNSPLHF. CDR3 DNA sequence: TGTGCCAGCAGTGAAATAGTCGGGAATTCACCCCTCCACTTT. The chain joins TRBV6-1 to TRBJ1-6; D uncertain. Between the trimmed V and J ends, which lost 2 bases and 7 bases, there was a span of 9 bases. This CDR3 has 14 amino acids. Looked up from germline, CDR1 is MNHNS and CDR2 is SASEGT.

This sequence joins TRBV4-1 and TRBJ2-1; 8 positions agree with TRBD2. The germline CDR1 and CDR2 sequences are MGHRA and YSYEKL. The CDR3 has 15 amino acids. V gave up 3 bases and J gave up 6 bases; unmatched junction bases: 7. The CDR3 DNA reads as TGCGCCAGCAGCCACGGGCGGGAGGTGGGCAATGAGCAGTTCTTC. It is translated as CASSHGREVGNEQFF.

V is TRBV5-4 and J is TRBJ2-5; 8 positions agree with TRBD2. Per the germline V gene, CDR1 is SGHNT and CDR2 is YYREEE (reference sequence). The CDR3 runs to 15 residues. V dropped 5 bases and J dropped 0; count of bases not matched to a gene: 6. CDR3 sequence: CASRPQLADQETQYF. The DNA for the CDR3 is TGTGCCAGCAGACCACAACTAGCGGACCAAGAGACCCAGTACTTC. The complete variable domain, with remaining parts taken from reference TRBV5-4 and TRBJ2-5, reads ETGVTQSPTHLIKTRGQQVTLRCSSQSGHNTVSWYQQALGQGPQFIFQYYREEENGRGNFPPRFSGLQFPNYSSELNVNALELDDSALYLCASRPQLADQETQYFGPGTRLLVL.

The chain joins TRBV7-2 to TRBJ2-2; D uncertain. Per the germline V gene, CDR1 is SGHTA and CDR2 is FQGNSA. This CDR3 comprises 15 residues. With 1 base removed from V and 5 bases from J, the gap between germline ends came to 11 bases. The CDR3 protein is CASSLGPGRTGELFF. The DNA of the CDR3 is TGTGCCAGCAGCTTAGGTCCAGGCCGGACCGGGGAGCTGTTTTTT.

The chain employs TRBV5-1 and TRBJ2-5; D is possibly TRBD1 (6 bases). The CDR3 is 15 amino acids. The V gene's germline CDR1 is SGHRS and CDR2 YFSETQ. Trimming removed 4 bases from V and 5 bases from J, with 18 bases in between. The CDR3 DNA reads TGCGCCAGCAGCCCGGCCGGGGCCCAGGGGGAGACCCAGTACTTC. Its translation: CASSPAGAQGETQYF. The variable domain in full, with the rest retrieved from reference TRBV5-1 and TRBJ2-5, is KAGVTQTPRYLIKTRGQQVTLSCSPISGHRSVSWYQQTPGQGLQFLFEYFSETQRNKGNFPGRFSGRQFSNSRSEMNVSTLELGDSALYLCASSPAGAQGETQYFGPGTRLLVL.

The CDR3 DNA reads TGTGCCAGCAGTCAGGGCTTGTCCATATATTTT. This sequence encodes CASSQGLSIYF. The gene calls are TRBV28 and TRBJ1-3; D might be TRBD1 (5 bases). The length of the CDR3 is 11 residues. With 5 bases removed from V and 11 bases from J, the gap between germline ends came to 10 bases. The germline CDR1 and CDR2 sequences are MDHEN and SYDVKM.

The rearrangement links TRBV7-8 to TRBJ1-2; D gene unclear. This CDR3 spans 13 amino acids. Trimming took 0 bases from V and 4 from J, leaving 6 bases between them. Per germline, CDR1 SGHVS and CDR2 FQNEAQ. As DNA, the CDR3 is TGTGCCAGCAGCTTAGCGGCATTCTATGGCTACACCTTC. Its protein is CASSLAAFYGYTF.

The J gene is TRBJ2-2, the V gene TRBV5-8; 9 bases match TRBD2. CDR1 and CDR2 (germline): SGHTS, YDEGEE. The CDR3 covers 16 residues. V lost 4 bases and J lost 5; bases outside the gene matches: 9. The CDR3 loop is CASSRIGTSITGELFF. In DNA form, the CDR3 reads TGTGCCAGCAGCCGCATAGGGACTAGCATAACCGGGGAGCTGTTTTTT.

This clone was observed once. This chain links TRBV9 with TRBJ2-3; 11 bases agree with TRBD2. J gave up 4 bases and V 3 bases, and 4 bases lay outside the gene matches. The CDR3 contains 15 residues. The germline CDR1 and CDR2 sequences are SGDLS and YYNGEE. CDR3 protein: CASSGTSGLADTQYF. CDR3 nucleotides: TGTGCCAGCAGCGGGACTAGCGGGTTGGCAGATACGCAGTATTTT.

The genes are TRBV28 and TRBJ2-7; 7 positions match TRBD2. The CDR3 is 15 amino acids. Germline CDR1 MDHEN, CDR2 SYDVKM. The ends lost 6 bases at V and 0 bases at J; junction bases unmatched: 8. Written as DNA, the CDR3 is TGTGCCAGCAGGTCTGGGGCTAGCGGCTCCTACGAGCAGTACTTC. Translation: CASRSGASGSYEQYF. Filled out from reference TRBV28 and TRBJ2-7, the complete variable domain reads DVKVTQSSRYLVKRTGEKVFLECVQDMDHENMFWYRQDPGLGLRLIYFSYDVKMKEKGDIPEGYSVSREKKERFSLILESASTNQTSMYLCASRSGASGSYEQYFGPGTRLTVT.

In this sample, this clone turned up a few times. The chain joins TRBV30 to TRBJ1-1; D is possibly TRBD1 (5 bases). The CDR3 is 15 amino acids. With 2 bases removed from V and 2 bases from J, the gap between germline ends came to 15 bases. Germline V gene lookup returns CDR1 GTSNPN and CDR2 SVGIG (reference sequence). The CDR3 loop is CAWSKLGQENTEAFF. CDR3 DNA sequence: TGTGCCTGGAGTAAACTGGGGCAGGAAAACACTGAAGCTTTCTTT.

The chain has TRBV10-2 and TRBJ2-2, with TRBD2 matching over 12 bases. Germline V gene lookup returns CDR1 WSHSY and CDR2 SAAADI. V lost 6 bases and J lost 7; bases outside the gene matches: 6. The CDR3 runs to 15 residues. CDR3 DNA: TGCGCCAGCAGGATGACTAGCGGGAGAGTCGGGGAGCTGTTTTTT. It yields the protein CASRMTSGRVGELFF.

The gene calls are TRBV18 and TRBJ2-6; D unresolved. Trimming removed 4 bases from V and 1 base from J, with 8 bases in between. The germline CDR1 and CDR2 sequences are KGHSH and LQKENI. CDR3 length equals 15 residues. CDR3 in DNA: TGTGCCAGCTCACTAACAATATCTGGGGCCAACGTCCTGACTTTC. This codes for CASSLTISGANVLTF. Full variable domain (rest looked up from reference TRBV18 and TRBJ2-6): NAGVMQNPRHLVRRRGQEARLRCSPMKGHSHVYWYRQLPEEGLKFMVYLQKENIIDESGMPKERFSAEFPKEGPSILRIQQVVRGDSAAYFCASSLTISGANVLTFGAGSRLTVL.

The chain recombines TRBV11-2 with TRBJ2-5, with 11 bases aligning to TRBD2. CDR3 length: 16 residues. Germline CDR1 is SGHAT and CDR2 is FQNNGV. J lost 3 bases, V lost 1 base, and 4 bases had no gene match. The CDR3 region is CASSLGETSGKETQYF. For the CDR3, the DNA is TGTGCCAGCAGCTTAGGCGAGACTAGCGGGAAAGAGACCCAGTACTTC.

This sequence joins TRBV5-6 and TRBJ2-2; TRBD2 agrees at 7 bases. The CDR3 has 14 residues. The ends lost 1 base at V and 5 bases at J; junction bases unmatched: 2. Germline V gene sequence: CDR1 SGHDT, CDR2 YYEEEE. The CDR3 DNA is TGTGCCAGCAGCTTGTCCGGGGGGACCGGGGAGCTGTTTTTT. It codes for CASSLSGGTGELFF.